This T cell receptor (beta chain) was captured by sequencing in a study of blood T cell repertoires in COVID-19. About the research overall: Samples taken during acute and convalescent COVID-19 were collected in the United States, Italy and Spain. T cells, B-cell-depleted T cells, or PBMCs provided the cDNA or gDNA that served as material.

V lost 4 bases to trimming and J lost 5 bases, with 8 bases between them. This CDR3 region has 12 residues. Germline V CDR1 and CDR2: SEHNR, FQNEAQ (reference sequence). In the original analysis: Scientists estimated how many nucleated cells there were by amplifying reference gene primers. This table comes from immunoSEQ multiplex PCR, and its TCRdb copy is limited to in-frame clones, with some not included. V and J calls and clone size come straight from that table; D and trimming were deduced from the DNA. In the table there are about 9,200 clones, 86% of which are singletons. Sequenced material: peripheral blood. The receptor was isolated from a man aged 55 to 69 with acute or convalescent COVID-19. The chain couples TRBV7-9 to TRBJ1-2, with D possibly matching TRBD1 (5 bases). The chain's CDR3 is CASSSQGYGYTF. CDR3 nucleotides: TGTGCCAGCAGCTCCCAGGGTTATGGCTACACCTTC.